This TCR beta chain was identified in a study of blood T cell repertoires in COVID-19. Clones were read by immunoSEQ multiplex PCR, and TCRdb kept only the in-frame ones, dropping some. The sample consists of about 58,000 clones, 70% to 90% of them appearing once. Material for sequencing was peripheral blood. This clonotype was obtained from a woman aged 70-85 years with active COVID-19.

The CDR3 sequence is CASSLRGYNEQFF. CDR3 nucleotides: TGTGCCAGCAGCCTTAGGGGATACAATGAGCAGTTCTTC. The J gene is TRBJ2-1, the V gene TRBV11-2; D might be TRBD1 (5 bases). Germline-derived CDR1 and CDR2 are SGHAT and FQNNGV. Trimming pared 5 bases from V and 4 bases from J, leaving 9 bases between. The CDR3 covers 13 residues.